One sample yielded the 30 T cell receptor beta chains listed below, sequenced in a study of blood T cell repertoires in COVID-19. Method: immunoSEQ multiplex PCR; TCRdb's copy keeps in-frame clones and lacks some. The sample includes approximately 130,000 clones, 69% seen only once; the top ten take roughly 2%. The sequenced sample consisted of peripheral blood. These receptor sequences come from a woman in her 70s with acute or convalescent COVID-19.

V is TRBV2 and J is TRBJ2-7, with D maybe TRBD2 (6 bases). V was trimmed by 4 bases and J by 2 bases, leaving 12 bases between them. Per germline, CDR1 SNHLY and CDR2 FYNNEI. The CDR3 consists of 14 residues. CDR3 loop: CASSAQAGAYEQYF. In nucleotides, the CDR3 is TGTGCCAGCAGTGCCCAAGCGGGCGCCTACGAGCAGTACTTC.

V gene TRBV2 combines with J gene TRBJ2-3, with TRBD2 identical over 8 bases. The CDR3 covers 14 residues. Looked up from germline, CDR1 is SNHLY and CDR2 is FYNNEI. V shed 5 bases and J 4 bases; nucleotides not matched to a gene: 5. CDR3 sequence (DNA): TGTGCCAGCAGTTTAGCGGGACGGGCAGATACGCAGTATTTT. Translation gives CASSLAGRADTQYF.

CDR3 residues: CAWSVDSHQETQYF. Written as DNA, the CDR3 is TGTGCCTGGAGTGTGGACAGCCACCAAGAGACCCAGTACTTC. This chain joins TRBV30 and TRBJ2-5; possibly TRBD1 for D (6 bases). This CDR3 is 14 amino acids long. Between the trimmed V and J ends, which lost 0 bases and 0 bases, there was a span of 8 bases. Germline loops: CDR1 GTSNPN, CDR2 SVGIG (reference sequence).

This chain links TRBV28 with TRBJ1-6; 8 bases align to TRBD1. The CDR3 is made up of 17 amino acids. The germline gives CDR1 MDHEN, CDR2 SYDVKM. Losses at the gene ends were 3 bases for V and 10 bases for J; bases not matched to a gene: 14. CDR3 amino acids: CASSFGSAGQGRSPLHF. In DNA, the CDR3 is TGTGCCAGCAGTTTTGGTTCCGCCGGACAGGGTCGCTCACCCCTCCACTTT.

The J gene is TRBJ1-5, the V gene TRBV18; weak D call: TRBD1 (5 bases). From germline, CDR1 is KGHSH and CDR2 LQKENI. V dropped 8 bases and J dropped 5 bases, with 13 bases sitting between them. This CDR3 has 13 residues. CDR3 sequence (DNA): TGTGCCAGCGCCCAGGGAAACGATCAGCCCCAGCATTTT. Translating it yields CASAQGNDQPQHF.

The CDR3 nucleotides are TGTGCCAGCAGCCAAACAGGGAGCTCCTACAATGAGCAGTTCTTC. Translated: CASSQTGSSYNEQFF. The chain uses TRBV9 and TRBJ2-1, with D perhaps TRBD1 (6 bases). This CDR3 has 15 residues. Germline lookup yields CDR1 SGDLS and CDR2 YYNGEE. Trimming took off 4 bases at V and 0 bases at J, with 11 bases between the two ends.

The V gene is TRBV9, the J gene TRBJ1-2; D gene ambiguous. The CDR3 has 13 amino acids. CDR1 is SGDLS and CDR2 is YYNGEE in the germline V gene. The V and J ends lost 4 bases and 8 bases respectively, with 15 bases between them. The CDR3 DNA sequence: TGTGCCAGCAGCCCCCTCCCTTCTATCGGCTACACCTTC. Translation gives CASSPLPSIGYTF.

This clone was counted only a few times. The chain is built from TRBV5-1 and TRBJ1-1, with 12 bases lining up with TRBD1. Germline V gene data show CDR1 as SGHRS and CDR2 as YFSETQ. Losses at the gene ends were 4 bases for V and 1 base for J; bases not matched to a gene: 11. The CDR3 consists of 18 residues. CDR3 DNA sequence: TGCGCCAGCAGCGGGGAGCCGGGACAGGGGGCTTCGAACACTGAAGCTTTCTTT. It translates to CASSGEPGQGASNTEAFF.

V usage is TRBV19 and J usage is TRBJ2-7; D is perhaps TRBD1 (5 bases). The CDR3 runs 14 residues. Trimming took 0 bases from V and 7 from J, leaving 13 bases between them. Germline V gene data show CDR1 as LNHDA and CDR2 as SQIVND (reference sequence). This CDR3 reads CASSIEGRAREQYF. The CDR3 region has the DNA TGTGCCAGTAGTATAGAAGGCAGGGCGAGGGAGCAGTACTTC.

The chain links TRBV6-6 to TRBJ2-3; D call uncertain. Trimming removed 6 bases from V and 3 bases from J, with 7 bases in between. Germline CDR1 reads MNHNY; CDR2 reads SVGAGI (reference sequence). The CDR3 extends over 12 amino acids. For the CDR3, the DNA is TGTGCCAGCAGCCCCGTGACAGATACGCAGTATTTT. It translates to CASSPVTDTQYF.

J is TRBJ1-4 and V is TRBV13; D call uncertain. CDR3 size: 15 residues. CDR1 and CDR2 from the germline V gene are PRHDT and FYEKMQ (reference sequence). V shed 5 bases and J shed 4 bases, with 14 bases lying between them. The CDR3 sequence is CASSAREQINEKLFF. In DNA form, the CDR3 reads TGTGCCAGCAGCGCGAGGGAACAGATTAATGAAAAACTGTTTTTT.

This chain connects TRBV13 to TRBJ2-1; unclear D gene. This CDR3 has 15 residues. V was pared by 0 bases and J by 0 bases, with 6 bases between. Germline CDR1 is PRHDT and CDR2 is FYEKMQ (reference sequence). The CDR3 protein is CASSLGLSSYNEQFF. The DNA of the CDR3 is TGTGCCAGCAGCTTAGGGCTTAGCTCCTACAATGAGCAGTTCTTC.

CDR3 DNA sequence: TGTGCCAGCAGTTTGGCGGCAGAGACCGGGAGGGCCAACGTCCTGACTTTC. As protein: CASSLAAETGRANVLTF. This chain connects TRBV27 to TRBJ2-6; tentatively, D is TRBD2 (5 bases). CDR1 is MNHEY, CDR2 SMNVEV, per germline (reference sequence). The CDR3 has 17 residues. The germline V and J ends were trimmed by 3 bases and 5 bases, with 17 bases remaining between them. Looking up the rest from reference TRBV27 and TRBJ2-6 gives the full variable domain: EAQVTQNPRYLITVTGKKLTVTCSQNMNHEYMSWYRQDPGLGLRQIYYSMNVEVTDKGDVPEGYKVSRKEKRNFPLILESPSPNQTSLYFCASSLAAETGRANVLTFGAGSRLTVL.

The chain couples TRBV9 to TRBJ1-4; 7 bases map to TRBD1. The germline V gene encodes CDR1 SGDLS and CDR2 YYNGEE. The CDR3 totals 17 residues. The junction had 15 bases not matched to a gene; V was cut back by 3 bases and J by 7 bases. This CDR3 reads CASSARDSSSNGEKLFF. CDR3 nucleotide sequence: TGTGCCAGCAGCGCGCGGGACAGCTCCTCGAATGGTGAAAAACTGTTTTTT.

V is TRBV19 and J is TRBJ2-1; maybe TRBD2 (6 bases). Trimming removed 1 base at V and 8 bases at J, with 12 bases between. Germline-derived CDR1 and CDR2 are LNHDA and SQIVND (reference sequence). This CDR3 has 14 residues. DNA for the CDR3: TGTGCCAGTAGTATAGCCGGGGGTGACCATGAGCAGTTCTTC. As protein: CASSIAGGDHEQFF. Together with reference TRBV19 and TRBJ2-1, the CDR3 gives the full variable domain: DGGITQSPKYLFRKEGQNVTLSCEQNLNHDAMYWYRQDPGQGLRLIYYSQIVNDFQKGDIAEGYSVSREKKESFPLTVTSAQKNPTAFYLCASSIAGGDHEQFFGPGTRLTVL.

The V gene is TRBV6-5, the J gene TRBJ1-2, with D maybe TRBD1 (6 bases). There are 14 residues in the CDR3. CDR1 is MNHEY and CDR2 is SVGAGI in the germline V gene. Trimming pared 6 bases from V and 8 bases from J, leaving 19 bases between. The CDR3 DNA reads TGTGCCAGCAGGCAACAGGGAAAGCAGTCGGGCTACACCTTC. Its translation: CASRQQGKQSGYTF.

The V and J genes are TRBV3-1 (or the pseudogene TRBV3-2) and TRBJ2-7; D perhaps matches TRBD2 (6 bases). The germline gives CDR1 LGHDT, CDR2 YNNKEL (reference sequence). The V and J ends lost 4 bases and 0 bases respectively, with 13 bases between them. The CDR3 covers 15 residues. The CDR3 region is CASSRGTPSSYEQYF. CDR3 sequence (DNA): TGTGCCAGCAGCCGTGGGACTCCCAGCTCCTACGAGCAGTACTTC.

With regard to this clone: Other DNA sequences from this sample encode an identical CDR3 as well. The CDR3 bases are TGTGCCAGTAGTATACAGGGCGCGGAGACCCAGTACTTC. Translation: CASSIQGAETQYF. The rearrangement uses TRBV19 and TRBJ2-5; possibly TRBD1 for D (5 bases). CDR1 and CDR2 from the germline V gene are LNHDA and SQIVND (reference sequence). This CDR3 has 13 amino acids. Trimming pared 2 bases from V and 5 bases from J, leaving 9 bases between.

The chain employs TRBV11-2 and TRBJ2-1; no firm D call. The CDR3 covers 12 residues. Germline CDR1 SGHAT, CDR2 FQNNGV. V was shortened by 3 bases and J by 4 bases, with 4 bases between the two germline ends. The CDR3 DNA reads TGTGCCAGCAGCTTCTCTTACAATGAGCAGTTCTTC. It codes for CASSFSYNEQFF.

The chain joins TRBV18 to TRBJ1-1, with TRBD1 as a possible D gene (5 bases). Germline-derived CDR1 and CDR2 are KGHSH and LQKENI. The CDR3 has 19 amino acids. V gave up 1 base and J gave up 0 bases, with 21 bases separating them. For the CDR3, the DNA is TGTGCCAGCTCACCACTCATGGCAAGGGGAGCGGGTGTGAACACTGAAGCTTTCTTT. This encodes CASSPLMARGAGVNTEAFF.

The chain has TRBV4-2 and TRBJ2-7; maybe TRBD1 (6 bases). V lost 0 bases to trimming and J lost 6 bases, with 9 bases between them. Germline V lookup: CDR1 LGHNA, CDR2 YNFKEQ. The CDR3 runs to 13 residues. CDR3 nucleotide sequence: TGTGCCAGCAGCCAAGAGCTAGGGGGCGAGCAGTACTTC. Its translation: CASSQELGGEQYF.

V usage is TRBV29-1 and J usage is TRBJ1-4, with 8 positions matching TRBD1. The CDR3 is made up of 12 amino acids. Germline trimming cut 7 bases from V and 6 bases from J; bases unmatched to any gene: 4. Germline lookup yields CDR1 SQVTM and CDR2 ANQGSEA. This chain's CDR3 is CSAGGVDEKLFF. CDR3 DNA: TGCAGCGCAGGGGGCGTTGATGAAAAACTGTTTTTT.

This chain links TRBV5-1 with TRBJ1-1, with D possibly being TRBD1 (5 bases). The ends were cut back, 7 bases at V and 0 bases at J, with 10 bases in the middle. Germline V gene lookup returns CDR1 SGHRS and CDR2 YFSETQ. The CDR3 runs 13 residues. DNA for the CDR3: TGCGCCAGCCGGGGGGGAATGAACACTGAAGCTTTCTTT. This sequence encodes CASRGGMNTEAFF.

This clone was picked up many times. CDR3 sequence (DNA): TGTGCCAGCGGAGGTGGTAACCTTGAAGCTTTCTTT. It translates to CASGGGNLEAFF. V usage is TRBV21-1 and J usage is TRBJ1-1. TRBV21-1 counts as a pseudogene. The CDR3 runs 12 residues.

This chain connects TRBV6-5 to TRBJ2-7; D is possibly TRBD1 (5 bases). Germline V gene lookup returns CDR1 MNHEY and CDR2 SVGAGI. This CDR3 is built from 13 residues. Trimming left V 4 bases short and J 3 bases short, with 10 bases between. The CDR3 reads CASSSTVLYEQYF. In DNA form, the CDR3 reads TGTGCCAGCAGTTCGACAGTCCTCTACGAGCAGTACTTC.

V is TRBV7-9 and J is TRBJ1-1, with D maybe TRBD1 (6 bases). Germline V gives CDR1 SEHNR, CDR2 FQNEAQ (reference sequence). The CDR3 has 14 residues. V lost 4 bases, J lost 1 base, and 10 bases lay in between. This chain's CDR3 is CASSYGTPNTEAFF. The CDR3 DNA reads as TGTGCCAGCAGCTACGGGACACCGAACACTGAAGCTTTCTTT.

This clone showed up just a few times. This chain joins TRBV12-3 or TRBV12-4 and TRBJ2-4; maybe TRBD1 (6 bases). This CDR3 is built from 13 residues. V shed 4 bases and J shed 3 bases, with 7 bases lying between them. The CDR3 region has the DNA TGTGCCAGCAGTTACAGGGACAAAAACATTCAGTACTTC. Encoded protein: CASSYRDKNIQYF.

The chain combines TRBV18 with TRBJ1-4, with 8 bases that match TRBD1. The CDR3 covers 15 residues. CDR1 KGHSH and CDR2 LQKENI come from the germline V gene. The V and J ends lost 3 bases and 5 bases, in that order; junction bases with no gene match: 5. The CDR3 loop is CASSPRTGRNEKLFF. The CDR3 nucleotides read TGTGCCAGCTCACCGAGGACAGGGAGGAATGAAAAACTGTTTTTT.

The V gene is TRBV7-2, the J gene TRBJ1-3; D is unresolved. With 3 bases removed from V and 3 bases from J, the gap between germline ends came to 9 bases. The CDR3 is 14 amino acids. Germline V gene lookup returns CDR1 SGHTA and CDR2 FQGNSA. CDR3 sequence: CASSLSHSGNTIYF. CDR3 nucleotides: TGTGCCAGCAGCTTGAGCCATAGTGGAAACACCATATATTTT.

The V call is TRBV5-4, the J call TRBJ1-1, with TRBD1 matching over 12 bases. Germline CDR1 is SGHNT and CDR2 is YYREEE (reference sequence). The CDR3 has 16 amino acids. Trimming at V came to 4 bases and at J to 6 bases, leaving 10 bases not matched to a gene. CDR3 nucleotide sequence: TGTGCCAGCAGCCAAAGGGGACAGGGGGCGTATGCTGAAGCTTTCTTT. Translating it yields CASSQRGQGAYAEAFF.